This TCR beta chain was found in a study of T cells in Graves' hyperthyroidism and ophthalmopathy. Stable disease denoted Graves' hyperthyroidism without ophthalmopathy progression within 18 months. Patients were aged 18 to 65, had disease duration under 2 months, and had newly diagnosed hyperthyroidism. Pregnant or lactating patients were excluded, as were those with uncontrolled infection or other autoimmune disease. Thyroid ultrasound, orbital computed tomography, clinical symptoms, and serum thyroxine and TRAb underpinned diagnoses. This clonotype was counted at least ten times. Amplification of TCR beta CDR3 regions used RNA as the template. The HTBI primer set was used in a first-round RT-PCR of the TCR CDR3. TCRdb recomputed calls from the multiplex PCR reads with MiXCR, one row per CDR3 protein. The data contain a few hundred thousand distinct CDR3 sequences, approximately 15% of them singletons.

Trimming removed 0 bases from V and 3 bases from J; junction bases left unmatched: 6. The CDR3 sequence is 17 residues long. CDR1 is SGHAT, CDR2 FQNNGV, per germline. The receptor's source is a woman aged 18-29 years with Graves' hyperthyroidism. The V call is TRBV11-2, the J call TRBJ2-1, with 9 bases identical to TRBD1. Sequenced input: blood. Here the CDR3 DNA reads TGTGCCAGCAGCTTAGAGGGACAGGGCTTCGGCTACAATGAGCAGTTCTTC. Amino acids: CASSLEGQGFGYNEQFF.